This is a list of T cell receptor beta chains from one sample in a study of blood T cells in healthy people across ages. MiXCR was run by TCRdb on the 5' RACE reads, yielding one entry per CDR3 protein. The sample carries some 1.5 million distinct CDR3 sequences, 28% recorded once. Sequencing was performed on blood. These receptor sequences come from a woman between 25 and 40 years old in good health. Both conserved end residues are part of each CDR3. Clone sizes are given selectively: once, few, many, or a class where the clone is expanded.

CASSDSWGADTQYF	TRBV6-5	TRBJ2-3	NA
CAIRLGTSGRGYNEQFF	TRBV10-3	TRBJ2-1	many
CASSSDRGKFSPLHF	TRBV6-6	TRBJ1-6	few
CSAPPLAGGRETQYF	TRBV20-1	TRBJ2-5	few
CASTRGGQSYGYTF	TRBV28	TRBJ1-2	NA
CASSQSRTGNYGYTF	TRBV12-3/TRBV12-4	TRBJ1-2	few
CASARGGRTDTQYF	TRBV28	TRBJ2-3	NA
CSVDRGSQETQYF	TRBV29-1	TRBJ2-5	many
CASSETLPTVSGNTIYF	TRBV2	TRBJ1-3	NA
CAGATGMNTEAFF	TRBV7-2	TRBJ1-1	few